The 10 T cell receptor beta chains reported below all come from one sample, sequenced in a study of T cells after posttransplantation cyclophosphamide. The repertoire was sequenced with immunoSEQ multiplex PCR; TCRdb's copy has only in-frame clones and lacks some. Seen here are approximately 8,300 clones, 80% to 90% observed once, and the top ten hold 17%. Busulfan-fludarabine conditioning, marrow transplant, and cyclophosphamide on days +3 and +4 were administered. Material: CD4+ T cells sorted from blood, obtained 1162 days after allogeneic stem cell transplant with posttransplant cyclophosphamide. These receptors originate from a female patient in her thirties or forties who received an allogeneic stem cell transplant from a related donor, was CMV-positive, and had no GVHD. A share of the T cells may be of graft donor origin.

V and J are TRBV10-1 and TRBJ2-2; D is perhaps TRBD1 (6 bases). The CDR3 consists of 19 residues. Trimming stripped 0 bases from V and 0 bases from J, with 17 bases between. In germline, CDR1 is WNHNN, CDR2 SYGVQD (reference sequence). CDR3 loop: CASSESESGVIPNTGELFF. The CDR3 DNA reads TGCGCCAGCAGTGAGTCGGAGTCAGGGGTAATCCCGAACACCGGGGAGCTGTTTTTT.

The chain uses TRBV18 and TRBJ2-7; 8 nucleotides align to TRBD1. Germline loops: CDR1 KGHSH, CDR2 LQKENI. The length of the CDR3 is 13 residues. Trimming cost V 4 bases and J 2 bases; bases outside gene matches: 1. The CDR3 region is CASSLQGAYEQYF. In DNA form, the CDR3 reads TGTGCCAGCTCACTACAGGGGGCCTACGAGCAGTACTTC.

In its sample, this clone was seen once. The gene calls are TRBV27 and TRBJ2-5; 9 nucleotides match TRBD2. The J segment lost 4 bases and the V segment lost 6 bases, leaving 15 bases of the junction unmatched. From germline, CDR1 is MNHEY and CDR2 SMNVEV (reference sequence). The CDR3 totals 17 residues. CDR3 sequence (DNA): TGTGCCAGCAGGACCTACGGGCGGGGGGGCTCGAGAGAGACCCAGTACTTC. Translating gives CASRTYGRGGSRETQYF.

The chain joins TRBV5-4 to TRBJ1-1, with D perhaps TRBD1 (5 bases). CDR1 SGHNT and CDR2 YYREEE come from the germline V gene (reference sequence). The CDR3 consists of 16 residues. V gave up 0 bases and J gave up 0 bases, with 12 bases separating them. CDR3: CASSLAPRALNTEAFF. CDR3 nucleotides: TGTGCCAGCAGCTTGGCCCCCAGGGCCTTGAACACTGAAGCTTTCTTT.

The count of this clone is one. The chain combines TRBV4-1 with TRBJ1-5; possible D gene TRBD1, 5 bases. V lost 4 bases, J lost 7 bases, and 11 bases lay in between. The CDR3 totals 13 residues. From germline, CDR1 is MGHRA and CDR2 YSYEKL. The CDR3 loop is CASSPTAPQPQHF. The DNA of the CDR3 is TGCGCCAGCAGCCCGACAGCCCCCCAGCCCCAGCATTTT.

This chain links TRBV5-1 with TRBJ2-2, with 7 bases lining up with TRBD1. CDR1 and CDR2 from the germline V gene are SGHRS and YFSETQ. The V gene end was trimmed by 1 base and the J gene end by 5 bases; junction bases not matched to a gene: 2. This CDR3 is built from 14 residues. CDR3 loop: CASSLTGDTGELFF. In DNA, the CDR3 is TGCGCCAGCAGCTTGACAGGGGATACCGGGGAGCTGTTTTTT.

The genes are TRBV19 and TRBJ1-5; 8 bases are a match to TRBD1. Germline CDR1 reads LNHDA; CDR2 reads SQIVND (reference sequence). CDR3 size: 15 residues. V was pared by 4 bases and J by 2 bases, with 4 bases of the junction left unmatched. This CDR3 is CASSRGTGGNQPQHF. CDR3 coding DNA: TGTGCCAGTAGTAGGGGGACAGGAGGCAATCAGCCCCAGCATTTT.

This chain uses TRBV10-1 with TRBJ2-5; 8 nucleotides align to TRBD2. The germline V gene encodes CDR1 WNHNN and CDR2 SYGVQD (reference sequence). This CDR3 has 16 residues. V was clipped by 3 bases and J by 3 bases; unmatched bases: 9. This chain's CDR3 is CASSDGSGGPEETQYF. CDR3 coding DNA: TGCGCCAGCAGTGATGGCTCGGGGGGGCCGGAAGAGACCCAGTACTTC.

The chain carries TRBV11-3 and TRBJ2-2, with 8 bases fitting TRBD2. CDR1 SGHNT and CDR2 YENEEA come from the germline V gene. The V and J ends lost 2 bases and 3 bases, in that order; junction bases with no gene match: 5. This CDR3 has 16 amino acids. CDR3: CASSLRAGGHTGELFF. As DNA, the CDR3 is TGTGCCAGCAGCTTACGGGCGGGGGGCCACACCGGGGAGCTGTTTTTT.

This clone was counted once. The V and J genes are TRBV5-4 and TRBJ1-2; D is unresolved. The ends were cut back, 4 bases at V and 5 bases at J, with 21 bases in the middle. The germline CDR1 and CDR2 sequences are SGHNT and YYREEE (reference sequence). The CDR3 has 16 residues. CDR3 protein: CASSLLKESAIYGYTF. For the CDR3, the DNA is TGTGCCAGCAGCCTATTAAAAGAGTCCGCTATTTATGGCTACACCTTC.